The subject of this entry is one T cell receptor (beta chain). Only a few counts were recorded for this clonotype. What antigen it recognizes has not been identified. At one boundary the junction diverges from the germline segment, which might be a read error. From cysteine to phenylalanine, the CDR3 is 12 amino acids long. Only the CDR3 DNA is retained, 36 bases long and in frame from the first base. From a lookup of the germline V gene (reference sequence), CDR1 and CDR2 are SSHAT and FNYEAQ. The sample comes from a study of human T cells and chemical hapten exposure (dated by TCRdb to the early 2020s). With respect to the entire study: For sensitization, 2% DPC in acetone was applied to a 2 cm by 2 cm area of upper inner arm skin. Patients additionally received weekly therapeutic DPC doses to the scalp throughout the approximately 25-week study period. Patch tests used Finn chambers with 0.01% DPC on the upper back, scored after 6 days by International Contact Dermatitis Research Group standards. The mostly female patient cohort included alopecia areata with under or over 50% scalp involvement, alopecia totalis and alopecia universalis. Libraries were combined into a pool for sequencing, and differences in TCR yield between samples came mainly from small differences in library volumes within the pool. In alopecia patients, the study followed how the peripheral blood TCR repertoire changed in vivo over primary and secondary sensitization to diphenylcyclopropenone (DPC), a hapten. Blood was sampled from patients pre-sensitization (week 0) and at 2, 6 and about 24 weeks after DPC sensitization. For TCR sequencing, blood came from 25 to 35 alopecia patients at anywhere from one to four time points (pre-sensitization, 2, 6 and 24 weeks). Overall study outcomes, separate from this receptor: After repeated subsampling, the strength of the expansion versus patch-test correlation and the threshold at which it became significant changed. Patch test score was positively correlated with the number of PT1 expanded TCRs, with significance at thresholds 8, 16 and 32 but not at 4. All patients had alopecia, a presumed autoimmune disease, so their immune response might differ from that of healthy individuals. Significantly more large CDR3 similarity clusters were formed by expanded TCRs than by pre-sensitization or healthy control sets, consistent with antigen-driven responses. DPC sensitization did not change how many TCRs were above 1 in 1000 frequency, and no evidence was found of alterations in global repertoire structure.

This specimen's time point label, interpreted: patch test 3, about 24 weeks after DPC sensitization. The treatment or condition label corresponds to: therapeutic diphenylcyclopropenone sensitization with weekly scalp DPC. At every patch-test visit, the blood draw took place before the patch test was put on. Eligible patients were aged 18 to 70, diagnosed with alopecia, deemed suitable for DPC therapy, and excluded if pregnant. Unfractionated whole blood was collected in Tempus Blood RNA tubes, and total RNA was extracted from that blood. Receptors were amplified or captured by RACE. Sequencing was performed on a NextSeq 500. During library preparation, unique molecular identifiers were attached to individual cDNA molecules so that TCRs could be counted in a quantitative, reproducible way. Each blood RNA sample was used to sequence both TCR alpha and TCR beta chains. From the authors' description of their analysis: The median number of TCRs per sample was 95,638, ranging from about 20,000 to 700,000. The Decombinator software suite was used to annotate V, J and CDR3 in the TCR reads. For the PS versus PT1 abundance plots, all samples were subsampled to the same number of TCRs (28,000). TCRs were defined as expanded if absent before sensitization and observed at least eight times at the 2-week time point. Starting from the raw public reads, TCRdb applied fastp trimming at Q25, assembled clones with MiXCR and retained in-frame beta chains. Merged by CDR3 protein, the rows form single entries marked with the most common genes and DNA. What appears here as the V and J calls and clone size reflects TCRdb's work, not the paper's. This sample is represented by about 190,000 distinct CDR3 sequences; about 22% of them were singletons. The ten largest clones represent 2% to 2.5% of the sample.

The source of this sequence is a woman in her 40s with alopecia areata. Some clones in this sample may be carry-over from other donors' samples. The specimen was whole blood, collected in connection with sensitization to the hapten diphenylcyclopropenone (DPC). This sequence uses TRBV7-7 and TRBJ2-5; too little of a D gene remains to name it. CDR3 loop: CASSPDQETQYF. The bases are TGTGCTAGCAGCCCGGACCAAGAGACCCAGTACTTC.